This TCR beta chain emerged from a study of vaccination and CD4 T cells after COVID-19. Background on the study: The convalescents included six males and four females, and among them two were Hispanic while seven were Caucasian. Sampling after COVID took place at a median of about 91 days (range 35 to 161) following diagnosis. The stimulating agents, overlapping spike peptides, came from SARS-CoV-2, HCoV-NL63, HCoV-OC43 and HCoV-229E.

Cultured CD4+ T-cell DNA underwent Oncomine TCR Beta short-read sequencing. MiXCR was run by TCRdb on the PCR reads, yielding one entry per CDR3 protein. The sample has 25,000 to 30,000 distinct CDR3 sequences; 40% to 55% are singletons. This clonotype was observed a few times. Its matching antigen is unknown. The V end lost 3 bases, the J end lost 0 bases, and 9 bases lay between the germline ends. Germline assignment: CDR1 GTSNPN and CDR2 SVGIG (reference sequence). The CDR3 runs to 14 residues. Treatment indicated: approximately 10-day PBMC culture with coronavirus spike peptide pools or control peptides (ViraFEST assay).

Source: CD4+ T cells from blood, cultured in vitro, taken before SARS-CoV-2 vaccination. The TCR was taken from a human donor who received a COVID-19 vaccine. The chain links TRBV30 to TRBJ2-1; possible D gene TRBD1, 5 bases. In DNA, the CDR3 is TGTGCCTGGAGGCTAAGGGGCTCCTACAATGAGCAGTTCTTC. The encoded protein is CAWRLRGSYNEQFF.